The 28 T cell receptor beta chains reported below all come from one sample, sequenced in a study of T cells in Graves' hyperthyroidism and ophthalmopathy. Amplification yielded TCR beta CDR3 regions, with RNA transcripts as the source. A first-round RT-PCR of the TCR CDR3 used the HTBI primer set. Each CDR3 protein gets one entry after TCRdb re-called the multiplex PCR reads with MiXCR. The sample has some 620,000 distinct CDR3 sequences, 15% to 20% seen once. Sample: blood. The receptors here all came from a woman in her twenties or thirties with Graves' hyperthyroidism.

This clonotype was counted between two and nine times. The chain recombines TRBV28 with TRBJ2-2; D gene unclear. Germline values: CDR1 MDHEN, CDR2 SYDVKM. V gave up 2 bases and J gave up 9 bases, with 10 bases separating them. This CDR3 has 13 amino acids. CDR3 DNA sequence: TGTGCCAGCAGTTTAACCTCGTACCGGGAGCTGTTTTTT. As protein: CASSLTSYRELFF.

This clonotype was recorded many times. This chain links TRBV20-1 with TRBJ2-7; a weak D match, TRBD2 (6 bases). This CDR3 has 15 amino acids. V was clipped by 4 bases and J by 7 bases, with 23 bases between them. The germline gives CDR1 DFQATT, CDR2 SNEGSKA (reference sequence). CDR3 protein: CSANTGHTPGREQYF. The CDR3 region has the DNA TGCAGTGCTAACACCGGACATACCCCTGGGAGGGAGCAGTACTTC.

This clonotype showed up many times. This may come from a read error, since a much larger clone is one base off. The chain combines TRBV27 with TRBJ1-5, with D possibly being TRBD1 (5 bases). Germline V CDR1 and CDR2: MNHEY, SMNVEV (reference sequence). CDR3 length: 13 residues. Trimming took 3 bases from V and 5 from J, leaving 8 bases between them. This CDR3 reads CASSFDRDQPQHF. CDR3 DNA sequence: TGTGCCAGCAGTTTCGACAGAGATCAGCCCCAGCATTTT.

The chain uses TRBV30 and TRBJ1-6, with 8 bases fitting TRBD1. V lost 6 bases and J lost 8; bases outside the gene matches: 6. This CDR3 is 13 amino acids long. Per germline, CDR1 GTSNPN and CDR2 SVGIG (reference sequence). CDR3 sequence: CACRDRKDSPLHF. The CDR3, as DNA: TGTGCCTGCCGGGACAGGAAGGATTCACCCCTCCACTTT.

This clonotype was observed at least ten times. This chain connects TRBV6-2 or TRBV6-3 to TRBJ2-5; tentative D call: TRBD2 (7 bases). Between the trimmed V and J ends, which lost 7 bases and 0 bases, there was a span of 12 bases. The CDR3 is 14 amino acids. Germline-derived CDR1 and CDR2 are MNHEY and SVGEGT. The CDR3 nucleotides read TGTGCCAGCATCCGCGGGGGCTACCAAGAGACCCAGTACTTC. This encodes CASIRGGYQETQYF.

The chain links TRBV7-9 to TRBJ2-5; 7 bases are a match to TRBD2. The CDR3 length is 14 residues. CDR1 is SEHNR and CDR2 is FQNEAQ in the germline V gene (reference sequence). V shed 8 bases and J 5 bases; nucleotides not matched to a gene: 11. The CDR3 DNA follows: TGTGCCAGCGCCCCCTTTGCGGGAGATGAGACCCAGTACTTC. Amino acid sequence: CASAPFAGDETQYF.

The rearrangement joins TRBV5-1 to TRBJ2-3, with TRBD2 matching over 7 bases. Germline V gene data show CDR1 as SGHRS and CDR2 as YFSETQ. Trimming removed 4 bases from V and 8 bases from J; junction bases left unmatched: 10. The CDR3 runs 14 residues. The CDR3 nucleotides read TGCGCCAGCAGCGGTCAACTAGCGACCGGTACGCAGTATTTT. This encodes CASSGQLATGTQYF.

This clonotype was recorded at least ten times. This rearrangement joins TRBV12-3 or TRBV12-4 to TRBJ2-3; 8 bases are a match to TRBD2. This CDR3 has 16 amino acids. The V and J ends lost 6 bases and 2 bases, in that order; junction bases with no gene match: 10. The CDR3 region has the DNA TGTGCCAGCAGCAAGACTAGCGCCATGTTCACAGATACGCAGTATTTT. Amino acid sequence: CASSKTSAMFTDTQYF.

This clonotype occurred a few times. The J gene is TRBJ2-5, the V gene TRBV19, with D possibly being TRBD1 (5 bases). The germline gives CDR1 LNHDA, CDR2 SQIVND (reference sequence). This CDR3 spans 15 amino acids. V was pared by 5 bases and J by 4 bases, with 17 bases between. Here the CDR3 DNA reads TGTGCCAGTAGTCGTTGGGGCGTAAAACGAGAGACCCAGTACTTC. Protein: CASSRWGVKRETQYF.

V usage is TRBV19 and J usage is TRBJ2-4; TRBD1 might be the D (5 bases). The CDR3 runs 15 residues. From germline, CDR1 is LNHDA and CDR2 SQIVND (reference sequence). Trimming left V 5 bases short and J 1 base short, with 12 bases between. The CDR3 DNA sequence: TGTGCCAGTAGTCAGGGCAAGGGGGCCAAAAACATTCAGTACTTC. Protein sequence: CASSQGKGAKNIQYF.

At least ten counts were recorded for this clonotype. The chain carries TRBV13 and TRBJ2-7; D is ambiguous. The length of the CDR3 is 14 residues. Deletions cut 5 bases from V and 0 bases from J, with 11 bases between. Germline assignment: CDR1 PRHDT and CDR2 FYEKMQ (reference sequence). The CDR3 bases are TGTGCCAGCAGCGCCCCGACGGTCTCCTACGAGCAGTACTTC. Amino acid sequence: CASSAPTVSYEQYF.

The chain combines TRBV19 with TRBJ2-7; 7 nucleotides align to TRBD1. The CDR3 has 15 residues. Germline assignment: CDR1 LNHDA and CDR2 SQIVND (reference sequence). J lost 2 bases, V lost 4 bases, and 8 bases had no gene match. CDR3 nucleotide sequence: TGTGCCAGTAGTACTATCGGACAGGCCCCCTACGAGCAGTACTTC. This gives the protein CASSTIGQAPYEQYF. Based on the CDR3 plus reference TRBV19 and TRBJ2-7, the full variable domain is DGGITQSPKYLFRKEGQNVTLSCEQNLNHDAMYWYRQDPGQGLRLIYYSQIVNDFQKGDIAEGYSVSREKKESFPLTVTSAQKNPTAFYLCASSTIGQAPYEQYFGPGTRLTVT.

A remark on this clonotype: This may come from a read error, since a much larger clone is one base off. The chain joins TRBV28 to TRBJ1-4; D gene uncertain. This CDR3 contains 13 residues. The V and J ends lost 6 bases and 13 bases respectively, with 18 bases between them. Germline V gene sequence: CDR1 MDHEN, CDR2 SYDVKM. The CDR3 region is CASSPHGVGRLFF. In nucleotides, the CDR3 is TGTGCCAGCAGCCCCCACGGGGTGGGAAGACTGTTTTTT. The entire variable domain, with the rest obtained from reference TRBV28 and TRBJ1-4, is as follows: DVKVTQSSRYLVKRTGEKVFLECVQDMDHENMFWYRQDPGLGLRLIYFSYDVKMKEKGDIPEGYSVSREKKERFSLILESASTNQTSMYLCASSPHGVGRLFFGSGTQLSVL.

This clonotype was seen a handful of times. V gene TRBV7-8 combines with J gene TRBJ2-1; D is ambiguous. CDR1 SGHVS and CDR2 FQNEAQ come from the germline V gene. The V end was cut by 1 base, the J end by 10 bases, with 11 bases between. CDR3 length: 13 residues. CDR3 protein: CASSLVTFGEQFF. The CDR3 bases are TGTGCCAGCAGCTTAGTGACATTTGGCGAGCAGTTCTTC.

The chain links TRBV28 to TRBJ2-3; perhaps TRBD1 as D (6 bases). The CDR3 is made up of 15 amino acids. CDR1 and CDR2 from the germline V gene are MDHEN and SYDVKM. Deletions cut 5 bases from V and 1 base from J, with 13 bases between. The CDR3 sequence is CASSARGSGTDTQYF. As DNA, the CDR3 is TGTGCCAGCAGTGCTAGGGGGTCGGGCACAGATACGCAGTATTTT.

This clonotype was seen a few times. V gene TRBV5-1 combines with J gene TRBJ2-7, with TRBD1 matching over 8 bases. V was pared by 2 bases and J by 4 bases, with 5 bases of the junction left unmatched. The CDR3 loop spans 14 amino acids. Germline CDR1 SGHRS, CDR2 YFSETQ. For the CDR3, the DNA is TGCGCCAGCAGCTTTGACAGGGGTTGGTACGAGCAGTACTTC. It yields the protein CASSFDRGWYEQYF.

The chain recombines TRBV2 with TRBJ1-1, with D perhaps matching TRBD1 (5 bases). Germline V gene lookup returns CDR1 SNHLY and CDR2 FYNNEI. Deletions cut 4 bases from V and 8 bases from J, with 20 bases between. The CDR3 spans 15 residues. The CDR3 loop is CASSGALGEIEEAFF. As DNA, the CDR3 is TGTGCCAGCAGTGGAGCTTTGGGGGAGATAGAGGAAGCTTTCTTT. The full variable domain, with the rest looked up from reference TRBV2 and TRBJ1-1, is EPEVTQTPSHQVTQMGQEVILRCVPISNHLYFYWYRQILGQKVEFLVSFYNNEISEKSEIFDDQFSVERPDGSNFTLKIRSTKLEDSAMYFCASSGALGEIEEAFFGQGTRLTVV.

This clonotype was counted a few times. The V gene is TRBV29-1, the J gene TRBJ2-2, with D unresolved. This CDR3 is built from 13 residues. Trimming left V 0 bases short and J 4 bases short, with 6 bases between. The germline V gene has CDR1 SQVTM and CDR2 ANQGSEA. The CDR3 protein is CSVEDGTTGELFF. CDR3 coding DNA: TGCAGCGTTGAAGATGGAACCACCGGGGAGCTGTTTTTT.

This clonotype was counted at least ten times. V usage is TRBV2 and J usage is TRBJ2-4; D not certain. The CDR3 runs to 15 residues. Trimming removed 6 bases from V and 0 bases from J, with 12 bases in between. CDR1 is SNHLY and CDR2 is FYNNEI in the germline V gene. The CDR3 reads CASSVSRLAKNIQYF. CDR3 bases: TGTGCCAGCAGCGTCAGCCGGCTAGCCAAAAACATTCAGTACTTC.

V usage is TRBV30 and J usage is TRBJ1-6; possible D gene TRBD1, 5 bases. Germline CDR1 GTSNPN, CDR2 SVGIG (reference sequence). CDR3 length equals 15 residues. V lost 3 bases and J 10 bases, leaving 19 bases between the germline ends. The chain's CDR3 is CAWSKGQARRSPLHF. For the CDR3, the DNA is TGTGCCTGGAGCAAGGGGCAGGCTAGACGATCACCCCTCCACTTT.

The V gene is TRBV19, the J gene TRBJ2-1, with a tentative D call TRBD2 (6 bases). The CDR3 loop spans 16 amino acids. Trimming took 6 bases from V and 9 from J, leaving 24 bases between them. Germline lookup yields CDR1 LNHDA and CDR2 SQIVND (reference sequence). DNA for the CDR3: TGTGCCAGTAGCCCTAACATGGGGGGAGTGTCGCGTGAGCAGTTCTTC. It encodes CASSPNMGGVSREQFF.

This clonotype came up a few times. The rearrangement uses TRBV20-1 and TRBJ2-3, with 14 bases aligning to TRBD2. The V gene end was trimmed by 6 bases and the J gene end by 8 bases; junction bases not matched to a gene: 13. The CDR3 runs 16 residues. Per germline, CDR1 DFQATT and CDR2 SNEGSKA (reference sequence). The DNA for the CDR3 is TGCAGTGCCGGCAGACTAGCGGGAGGGCTTGGTGCTACGCAGTATTTT. Amino acid sequence: CSAGRLAGGLGATQYF.

For this clonotype: Sequence at one end of the junction differs from germline and may be a read error. J is TRBJ1-5 and V is TRBV7-9; D not certain. Germline V gene data show CDR1 as SEHNR and CDR2 as FQNEAQ (reference sequence). The CDR3 covers 13 residues. CDR3 sequence: CVSSLADNQPQHF. The CDR3 DNA is TGTGTCAGCAGCTTGGCAGACAATCAGCCCCAGCATTTT.

This clonotype was counted many times. The gene calls are TRBV2 and TRBJ2-7; no clear D. CDR3 length: 13 residues. V was clipped by 2 bases and J by 2 bases, with 7 bases between them. Germline lookup yields CDR1 SNHLY and CDR2 FYNNEI. The CDR3 sequence: CASSEMVAYEQYF. The CDR3 region has the DNA TGTGCCAGCAGTGAAATGGTAGCCTACGAGCAGTACTTC.

This clonotype was recorded at least ten times. The V and J genes are TRBV7-3 and TRBJ2-3; D is undetermined. The CDR3 runs 14 residues. Germline assignment: CDR1 SGHTA and CDR2 FQGTGA. V was clipped by 4 bases and J by 0 bases, with 8 bases between them. The CDR3 sequence: CASSSKRSTDTQYF. In DNA form, the CDR3 reads TGTGCCAGCAGCTCGAAAAGGAGCACAGATACGCAGTATTTT.

This clonotype was recorded many times. The gene calls are TRBV2 and TRBJ1-1; 8 positions agree with TRBD1. From germline, CDR1 is SNHLY and CDR2 FYNNEI. V gave up 6 bases and J gave up 5 bases; unmatched junction bases: 2. This CDR3 region has 12 residues. Here the CDR3 reads CASRQGDTEAFF. In DNA form, the CDR3 reads TGTGCCAGCAGACAGGGGGATACTGAAGCTTTCTTT.

This clonotype has ten or more counts. J is TRBJ2-3 and V is TRBV20-1; no reliable D call. Germline V gives CDR1 DFQATT, CDR2 SNEGSKA (reference sequence). The length of the CDR3 is 13 residues. The ends were cut back, 4 bases at V and 0 bases at J, with 8 bases in the middle. The CDR3 region is CSAKYTSTDTQYF. CDR3 in DNA: TGCAGTGCTAAATACACTAGCACAGATACGCAGTATTTT.

This clonotype has ten or more counts. The rearrangement joins TRBV7-8 to TRBJ1-1; D possibly corresponds to TRBD1 (5 bases). Germline-derived CDR1 and CDR2 are SGHVS and FQNEAQ. CDR3 size: 14 residues. The V gene lost 4 bases and the J gene lost 6 bases, with 15 bases spanning the gap. The CDR3 here is CASSSLGGSAEAFF. CDR3 DNA sequence: TGTGCCAGCAGCTCCCTCGGGGGGAGCGCTGAAGCTTTCTTT.